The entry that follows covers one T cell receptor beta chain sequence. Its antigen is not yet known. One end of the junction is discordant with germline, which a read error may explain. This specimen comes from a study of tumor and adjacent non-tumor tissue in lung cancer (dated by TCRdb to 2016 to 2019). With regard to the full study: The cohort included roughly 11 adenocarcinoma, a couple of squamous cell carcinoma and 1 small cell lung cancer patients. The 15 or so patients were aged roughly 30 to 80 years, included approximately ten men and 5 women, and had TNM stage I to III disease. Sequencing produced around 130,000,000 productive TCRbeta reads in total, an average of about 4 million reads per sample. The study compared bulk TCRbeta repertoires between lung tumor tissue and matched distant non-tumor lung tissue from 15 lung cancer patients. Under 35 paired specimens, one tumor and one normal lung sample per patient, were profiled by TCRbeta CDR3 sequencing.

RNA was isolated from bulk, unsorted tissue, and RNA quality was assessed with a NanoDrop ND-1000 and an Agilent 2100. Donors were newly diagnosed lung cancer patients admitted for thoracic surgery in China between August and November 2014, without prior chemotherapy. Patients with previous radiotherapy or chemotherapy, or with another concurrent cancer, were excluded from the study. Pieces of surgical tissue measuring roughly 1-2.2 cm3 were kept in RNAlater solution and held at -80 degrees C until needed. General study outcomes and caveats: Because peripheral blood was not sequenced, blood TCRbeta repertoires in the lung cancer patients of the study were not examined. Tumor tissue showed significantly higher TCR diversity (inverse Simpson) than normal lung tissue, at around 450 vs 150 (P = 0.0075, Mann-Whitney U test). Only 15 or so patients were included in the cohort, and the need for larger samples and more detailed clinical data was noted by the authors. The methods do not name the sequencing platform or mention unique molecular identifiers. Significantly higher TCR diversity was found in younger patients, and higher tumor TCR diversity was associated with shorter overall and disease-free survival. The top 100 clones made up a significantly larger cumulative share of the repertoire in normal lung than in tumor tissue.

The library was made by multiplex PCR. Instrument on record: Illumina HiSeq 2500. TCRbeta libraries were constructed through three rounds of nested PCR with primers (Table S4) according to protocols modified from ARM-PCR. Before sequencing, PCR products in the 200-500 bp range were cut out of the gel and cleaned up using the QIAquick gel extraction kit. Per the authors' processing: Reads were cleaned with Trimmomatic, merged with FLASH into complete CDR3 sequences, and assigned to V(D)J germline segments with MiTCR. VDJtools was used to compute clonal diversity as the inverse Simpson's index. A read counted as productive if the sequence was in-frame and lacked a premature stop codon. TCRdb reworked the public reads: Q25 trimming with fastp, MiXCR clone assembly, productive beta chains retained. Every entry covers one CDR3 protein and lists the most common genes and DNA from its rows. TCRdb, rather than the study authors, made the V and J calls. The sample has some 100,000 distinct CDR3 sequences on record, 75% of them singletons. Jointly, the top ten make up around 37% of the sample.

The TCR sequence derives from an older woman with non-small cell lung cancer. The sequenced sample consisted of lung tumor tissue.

The sequenced DNA: TGTGCCATCGGTAACAGGGGGCGCGGGGGCATGAACACTGAAGTTTTCTTT. It is translated as CAIGNRGRGGMNTEVFF. The V and J genes are TRBV10-3 and TRBJ1-1, with 9 bases aligning to TRBD1. Reading the germline V gene gives CDR1 ENHRY and CDR2 SYGVKD. The CDR3 runs 17 amino acids, cysteine and phenylalanine included. CDR3 DNA is the only sequence kept; it has 51 bases, read in frame from the first base.